This T cell receptor (beta chain) was documented in a study of T cells in Graves' hyperthyroidism and ophthalmopathy. Looking at the study overall: Prior to any treatment, at the point of initial diagnosis, peripheral blood was collected. Findings and caveats of the study: Ophthalmopathy could be told apart from stable hyperthyroidism with a 13 V-J model.

RNA transcripts served as the template for amplifying TCR beta CDR3 regions. When the TCR CDR3 underwent first-round RT-PCR, the HTBI primer set was used. One entry per CDR3 protein, called by TCRdb with MiXCR from the multiplex PCR reads. The data show 640,000 or so distinct CDR3 sequences, roughly 14% seen once. The germline gives CDR1 LNHDA, CDR2 SQIVND (reference sequence). The CDR3 covers 14 residues. The V gene lost 5 bases and the J gene lost 5 bases, with 12 bases spanning the gap. This clonotype was observed a few times. What it binds is not known. Each person with ophthalmopathy scored at least 3 on the Clinical Activity Score, reached NOSPECS grade 4 or higher, and had been ill under 3 months. PBMCs stemmed from about 9.5 ml fresh peripheral blood.

The chain joins TRBV19 to TRBJ2-2, with unresolved D. The sequence derives from a woman in her thirties or forties with Graves' ophthalmopathy. The specimen was blood. CDR3 sequence (DNA): TGTGCCAGTAGTTTAGCAGTGGGAACCGGGGAGCTGTTTTTT. It translates to CASSLAVGTGELFF.